This T cell receptor beta chain was found in a study of blood T cell repertoires in COVID-19. CDR3 size: 15 residues. The V and J ends lost 3 bases and 2 bases, in that order; junction bases with no gene match: 6. CDR1 KGHSH and CDR2 LQKENI come from the germline V gene. The data were produced by immunoSEQ multiplex PCR, yet TCRdb's version contains in-frame clones alone and is incomplete. The sample has 55,000 to 80,000 clones; roughly 77% are singletons. This sequence was found in a human donor in a cohort sampled during active COVID-19. The V and J genes are TRBV18 and TRBJ2-7; TRBD1 agrees at 8 bases. Input material: peripheral blood. CDR3 in amino acids: CASSPGDRGPYEQYF. Written as DNA, the CDR3 is TGTGCCAGCTCACCGGGAGACAGGGGTCCCTACGAGCAGTACTTC.